A single sample gave rise to the 8 T cell receptor beta chains below, sequenced in a study of blood T cell repertoires in COVID-19. Some clones are missing from TCRdb's copy, which holds only in-frame ones; the method was immunoSEQ multiplex PCR. This table has about 49,000 clones, 87% appearing once. The source material was peripheral blood. The receptors were sampled from a woman older than 75 with COVID-19, enrolled during active disease.

The genes are TRBV5-1 and TRBJ1-1; maybe TRBD1 (5 bases). The V and J ends lost 3 bases and 0 bases respectively, with 15 bases between them. The CDR3 has 16 residues. Germline V gene sequence: CDR1 SGHRS, CDR2 YFSETQ. The CDR3 nucleotides read TGCGCCAGCAGCTGGGGCAGCAGCACGATGAACACTGAAGCTTTCTTT. This gives the protein CASSWGSSTMNTEAFF.

The gene calls are TRBV11-2 and TRBJ2-3, with no clear D. This CDR3 contains 14 residues. V shed 2 bases and J shed 4 bases, with 10 bases lying between them. Germline lookup yields CDR1 SGHAT and CDR2 FQNNGV. As DNA, the CDR3 is TGTGCCAGCAGCTTAAACTTTGCGTCAGATACGCAGTATTTT. It codes for CASSLNFASDTQYF.

This clone was detected once. The V call is TRBV11-2, the J call TRBJ2-1; perhaps TRBD2 as D (6 bases). Looked up from germline, CDR1 is SGHAT and CDR2 is FQNNGV. Trimming removed 3 bases at V and 6 bases at J, with 9 bases between. The length of the CDR3 is 13 residues. The CDR3, as DNA: TGTGCCAGCAGCTTGCCGGGGGTCAATGAGCAGTTCTTC. Its translation is CASSLPGVNEQFF.

V and J are TRBV7-6 and TRBJ2-7; TRBD2 agrees at 7 bases. Germline lookup yields CDR1 SGHVS and CDR2 FNYEAQ. V was clipped by 4 bases and J by 2 bases; unmatched bases: 8. The CDR3 length is 15 residues. The CDR3 DNA is TGTGCCAGCAGCTCATTTAGCGGGTCTACCTACGAGCAGTACTTC. Translated, it gives CASSSFSGSTYEQYF.

The chain carries TRBV2 and TRBJ2-7, with a possible D match to TRBD1 (7 bases). The CDR3 runs to 14 residues. V lost 7 bases and J 3 bases, leaving 16 bases between the germline ends. The germline V gene has CDR1 SNHLY and CDR2 FYNNEI. Here the CDR3 reads CASTTQGGDYEQYF. DNA for the CDR3: TGTGCCAGCACCACCCAGGGGGGCGACTACGAGCAGTACTTC.

The rearrangement uses TRBV11-3 and TRBJ2-1, with 8 positions matching TRBD2. Germline assignment: CDR1 SGHNT and CDR2 YENEEA. The CDR3 loop spans 15 amino acids. J gave up 8 bases and V 1 base, and 7 bases lay outside the gene matches. CDR3 residues: CASSLGFGRGYEQFF. CDR3 in DNA: TGTGCCAGCAGCTTAGGTTTCGGGAGGGGCTATGAGCAGTTCTTC.

This chain uses TRBV18 with TRBJ2-2, with 7 bases fitting TRBD2. The CDR3 runs to 17 residues. Germline lookup yields CDR1 KGHSH and CDR2 LQKENI. The ends lost 6 bases at V and 4 bases at J; junction bases unmatched: 14. The CDR3 DNA reads as TGTGCCAGCTCCGCAAGCCAAGGGGAGGGAAGCACCGGGGAGCTGTTTTTT. It encodes CASSASQGEGSTGELFF.

The rearrangement links TRBV4-1 to TRBJ1-5; TRBD1 agrees at 7 bases. J was trimmed by 6 bases and V by 4 bases; bases with no gene match: 6. CDR1 is MGHRA, CDR2 YSYEKL, per germline. This CDR3 has 14 residues. CDR3 sequence: CASSPTGQGQPQHF. The CDR3 DNA sequence: TGCGCCAGCAGCCCGACAGGGCAGGGTCAGCCCCAGCATTTT.